This T cell receptor beta chain derives from a study of T cell responses to AZD1222 COVID-19 vaccine. Notes on the study in general: Donors were mostly white British, more females; clonal diversity possibly underestimated.

V lost 5 bases, J lost 2 bases, and 7 bases stayed unmatched. Germline V gene sequence: CDR1 MNHEY, CDR2 SMNVEV (reference sequence). The CDR3 is 15 amino acids. Pooling of second doses given at about 4 or about 12 weeks was done. Some clones are missing from TCRdb's copy, which holds only in-frame ones; the method was immunoSEQ multiplex PCR. The table records approximately 150,000 clones, roughly 89% of them present only once. Remarks on this clone: The antigen is not known.

The sample here was peripheral blood, taken 28 days after the second AZD1222 dose. The chain employs TRBV27 and TRBJ1-2, with 8 nucleotides matching TRBD1. This clonotype was obtained from an adult who received the AZD1222 COVID-19 vaccine. The CDR3 protein is CASSPSRGRNYGYTF. The CDR3 bases are TGTGCCAGCAGTCCCAGCAGGGGGCGAAACTATGGCTACACCTTC.